This T cell receptor beta chain comes out of a study of early T cells in non-severe SARS-CoV-2 infection. TCRdb redid the calling of the 5' RACE reads with MiXCR, one entry per CDR3 protein. The sample has nearly 90,000 distinct CDR3 sequences; around an eighth are singletons. Losses at the gene ends were 1 base for V and 4 bases for J; bases not matched to a gene: 5. This CDR3 region has 14 residues. Germline CDR1 and CDR2: SQVTM and ANQGSEA. The sample holds many counts of this clonotype. The material sequenced was whole blood. The V call is TRBV29-1, the J call TRBJ1-1, with 8 bases fitting TRBD1. The sequence was obtained from an adult who was a healthcare worker with PCR-confirmed SARS-CoV-2 infection or an uninfected control (not recorded which). In nucleotides, the CDR3 is TGCAGCGTTGAAGGACAGGGGTTGGGCACTGAAGCTTTCTTT. As protein: CSVEGQGLGTEAFF.